The next 14 T cell receptor beta chains were all read from a single sample in a study of cytomegalovirus exposure and HLA in healthy donors. It was with 60 Vbeta and 13 Jbeta primers that the PCR ran. Assay used: immunoSEQ multiplex PCR; TCRdb lists only in-frame clones, some missing. The table lists some 110,000 clones, roughly 81% of them singletons. The sample was PBMCs. These receptors all come from a woman in her 30s in good health and CMV-seronegative.

Points on this clone: A read error may account for a junction end that differs from germline. This chain's CDR3 is CSSSLLGGGGPSEQYF. CDR3 sequence (DNA): TGTTCCAGCAGCTTATTGGGAGGGGGGGGCCCTTCCGAGCAGTACTTC. The chain has TRBV7-9 and TRBJ2-7, with D perhaps TRBD2 (7 bases). Germline CDR1 SEHNR, CDR2 FQNEAQ (reference sequence). This CDR3 has 16 amino acids.

This sequence joins TRBV9 and TRBJ2-3; 9 positions match TRBD1. V shed 3 bases and J 3 bases; nucleotides not matched to a gene: 8. Per the germline V gene, CDR1 is SGDLS and CDR2 is YYNGEE. This CDR3 is built from 16 residues. CDR3 amino acids: CASSANRGHVTDTQYF. For the CDR3, the DNA is TGTGCCAGCAGCGCTAACAGGGGGCATGTAACAGATACGCAGTATTTT.

V usage is TRBV7-2 and J usage is TRBJ2-1; 7 bases are a match to TRBD1. V gave up 5 bases and J gave up 6 bases; unmatched junction bases: 10. Germline CDR1 and CDR2: SGHTA and FQGNSA. The CDR3 sequence is 15 residues long. CDR3 sequence (DNA): TGTGCCAGCAGCCGCCAGGGGGATCGGGTCAATGAGCAGTTCTTC. Translated, it gives CASSRQGDRVNEQFF.

The chain combines TRBV18 with TRBJ2-2; 9 bases match TRBD1. The germline gives CDR1 KGHSH, CDR2 LQKENI. This CDR3 spans 16 amino acids. V shed 5 bases, J shed 7 bases, and the junction held 11 bases outside the gene matches. Here the CDR3 DNA reads TGTGCCAGCTCATCTGGACAGGGGCGACTTGGCGGGGAGCTGTTTTTT. Translation gives CASSSGQGRLGGELFF. Full variable domain (rest looked up from reference TRBV18 and TRBJ2-2): NAGVMQNPRHLVRRRGQEARLRCSPMKGHSHVYWYRQLPEEGLKFMVYLQKENIIDESGMPKERFSAEFPKEGPSILRIQQVVRGDSAAYFCASSSGQGRLGGELFFGEGSRLTVL.

This rearrangement joins TRBV10-2 to TRBJ1-5; D is perhaps TRBD1 (5 bases). The CDR3 consists of 15 residues. V was pared by 8 bases and J by 0 bases, with 14 bases between. The germline V gene has CDR1 WSHSY and CDR2 SAAADI. For the CDR3, the DNA is TGCGCCAGCCGGGGGGACGGTTTTAGCAATCAGCCCCAGCATTTT. Residues: CASRGDGFSNQPQHF.

The chain couples TRBV29-1 to TRBJ2-1; weak D call: TRBD2 (6 bases). The CDR3 is 13 amino acids. CDR1 and CDR2 (germline): SQVTM, ANQGSEA. The CDR3 region has the DNA TGCACCTATCAGGACGGGAGAGTCAATGAGCAGTTCTTC. This encodes CTYQDGRVNEQFF.

The chain couples TRBV21-1 to TRBJ1-5. TRBV21-1 is tagged as a pseudogene. The CDR3 totals 18 residues. The chain's CDR3 is CASTGLNSGRDSNQPQHF. CDR3 nucleotide sequence: TGTGCCAGCACCGGTCTTAACTCGGGGAGAGATAGCAATCAGCCCCAGCATTTT.

This chain joins TRBV9 and TRBJ1-5; TRBD1 is a possible D gene (5 bases). V was cut by 4 bases and J by 7 bases, with 18 bases left in between. The length of the CDR3 is 15 residues. Looked up from germline, CDR1 is SGDLS and CDR2 is YYNGEE. The CDR3: CASSPEDRRGQPQHF. CDR3 DNA sequence: TGTGCCAGCAGCCCAGAGGACCGGAGGGGACAGCCCCAGCATTTT.

J is TRBJ1-6 and V is TRBV2; TRBD1 might be the D (5 bases). CDR1 is SNHLY and CDR2 is FYNNEI in the germline V gene. V was cut by 0 bases and J by 10 bases, with 16 bases left in between. The CDR3 has 16 residues. The CDR3 sequence: CASSEARAGINSPLHF. The CDR3 nucleotides read TGTGCCAGCAGTGAAGCACGGGCAGGGATAAACTCACCCCTCCACTTT.

CDR3 residues: CASSRTGREQYF. In DNA, the CDR3 is TGTGCCAGTAGCCGGACAGGGCGGGAGCAGTACTTC. This chain uses TRBV19 with TRBJ2-7; 8 positions agree with TRBD1. With V trimmed by 6 bases and J by 7 bases, 5 bases remained unmatched. The CDR3 totals 12 residues. In germline, CDR1 is LNHDA, CDR2 SQIVND (reference sequence).

This rearrangement joins TRBV29-1 to TRBJ2-2; 11 bases match TRBD1. The CDR3 covers 17 residues. The ends lost 4 bases at V and 5 bases at J; junction bases unmatched: 12. CDR1 and CDR2 from the germline V gene are SQVTM and ANQGSEA. The CDR3 spells CSVGDLPGQGGTGELFF. The CDR3 DNA reads TGCAGCGTTGGAGATCTACCGGGACAGGGGGGGACCGGGGAGCTGTTTTTT.

In its sample, this clone was seen a few times. The J gene is TRBJ1-2, the V gene TRBV27; a possible D gene is TRBD1 (6 bases). V dropped 4 bases and J dropped 2 bases, with 11 bases sitting between them. The CDR3 is 14 amino acids. CDR1 and CDR2 (germline): MNHEY, SMNVEV (reference sequence). The chain's CDR3 is CASSSLQGNYGYTF. The CDR3 DNA reads TGTGCCAGCAGTTCTTTACAGGGCAACTATGGCTACACCTTC.

The rearrangement links TRBV30 to TRBJ1-2; perhaps TRBD1 as D (5 bases). Germline CDR1 is GTSNPN and CDR2 is SVGIG (reference sequence). The CDR3 covers 12 residues. Trimming removed 2 bases at V and 2 bases at J, with 6 bases between. The CDR3 reads CAWSSGNYGYTF. Written as DNA, the CDR3 is TGTGCCTGGAGTTCAGGGAACTATGGCTACACCTTC.

This clone was counted a single time. This chain uses TRBV18 with TRBJ1-1; 8 nucleotides agree with TRBD1. Germline V gives CDR1 KGHSH, CDR2 LQKENI. This CDR3 is 13 amino acids long. V shed 2 bases, J shed 7 bases, and the junction held 3 bases outside the gene matches. CDR3 residues: CASSPGTGLEAFF. The CDR3 nucleotides read TGTGCCAGCTCACCAGGGACAGGACTTGAAGCTTTCTTT.